The rows below give T cell receptor beta chains drawn from one sample of a study of metastatic and nonmetastatic thyroid tumors. TCRdb re-called the PCR reads with MiXCR. The table includes tens of thousands of clones, under 15% detected once. Material: blood. All receptors come from a female donor with papillary thyroid cancer or a benign thyroid nodule (not recorded which). Some clones in this sample may be carry-over from other donors' samples. CDR3s include the opening cysteine and the closing phenylalanine or tryptophan. The order of the fields is clone size, V gene, D gene, J gene, CDR3 DNA, CDR3 protein. A D gene is named only where the DNA matches it firmly. For some rows the clone size is stated as once, few or many, or as a class when expanded; others skip it.

many	TRBV7-2	.	TRBJ2-1	TGTGCCAGCACCCCCATCCAATCCCGGGGGCAGTTCTTC	CASTPIQSRGQFF
many	TRBV28	.	TRBJ1-4	TGTGCCAGCAGTTCGTTTGGCGATGGAGGTGAAAAACTGTTTTTT	CASSSFGDGGEKLFF
many	TRBV28	TRBD1	TRBJ1-1	TGTGCCAGCAGTTTAGGGACAGGGTACACTGAAGCTTTCTTT	CASSLGTGYTEAFF
many	TRBV2	TRBD2	TRBJ2-3	TGTGCCAGCAGTGAACTAGAGGGAGGGGCTACGCAGTATTTT	CASSELEGGATQYF
many	TRBV11-3	.	TRBJ2-3	TGTGCCAGCAGCGCAGGTGGGGGGCTAAACACAGATACGCAGTATTTT	CASSAGGGLNTDTQYF
many	TRBV7-2	.	TRBJ2-5	TGTGCCAGCAGTCGTCAAGAGACCCAGTACTTC	CASSRQETQYF
.	TRBV19	.	TRBJ2-2	TGTGCCAGTAGGGCGCACGGGGGAGTTAGGACCGGGGAGCCGTTTTTT	CASRAHGGVRTGEPFF
many	TRBV27	.	TRBJ2-6	TGTGCCAGCCGGCTTACTGGGGCCAACGTCCTGACTTTC	CASRLTGANVLTF
medium-sized	TRBV30	.	TRBJ1-5	TGTGCCTGGAGTGTACTTAGGGGTCGCAATCAGCCCCAGCATTTT	CAWSVLRGRNQPQHF
few	TRBV28	TRBD2	TRBJ2-1	TGTGCCAGCAGTTTACTGAGCGGGAGAGGCAATGAGCAGTTCTTC	CASSLLSGRGNEQFF
many	TRBV11-2	TRBD1	TRBJ2-1	TGTGCCAGCAGCCGAGACAGGGTCCATGAGCAGTTCTTC	CASSRDRVHEQFF
many	TRBV20-1	TRBD2	TRBJ2-3	TGCAGTGCCGACTGGGGGAGGGTTGGAGATACGCAGTATTTT	CSADWGRVGDTQYF
many	TRBV7-2	.	TRBJ2-7	TGTGCCAGCACAGAGGGGGCGGGATATCCCTACGAGCAGTACTTC	CASTEGAGYPYEQYF
many	TRBV5-1	.	TRBJ1-4	TGCGCCAGCAGCGCCGGTGCTCGAACCATTAATGAAAAACTGTTTTTT	CASSAGARTINEKLFF
many	TRBV20-1	.	TRBJ1-4	TGCAGTGCTAGGCCGAGTGACGGGGTTAATGAAAAACTGTTTTTT	CSARPSDGVNEKLFF
few	TRBV19	.	TRBJ2-2	TGTGCCAGTATAGGACAGAACACCGGGGAGCTTTTTTTT	CASIGQNTGELFF
medium-sized	TRBV19	.	TRBJ2-7	TGTGCCATAAAATCCTACGAGCAGTACTTC	CAIKSYEQYF
many	TRBV10-3	.	TRBJ1-3	TGTGCCATCAGTGCCTCCGCGGGACCTAGCTCTGGAAACACCATATATTTT	CAISASAGPSSGNTIYF
many	TRBV5-1	.	TRBJ2-1	TGCGCCAGCAGCTTTGCGGGTTTTAGCGATGAGCAGTTCTTC	CASSFAGFSDEQFF
many	TRBV12-3/TRBV12-4	.	TRBJ2-1	TGTGCCAGCAGTTTTGGGGGAGCCTACAATGAGCAGTTCTTC	CASSFGGAYNEQFF